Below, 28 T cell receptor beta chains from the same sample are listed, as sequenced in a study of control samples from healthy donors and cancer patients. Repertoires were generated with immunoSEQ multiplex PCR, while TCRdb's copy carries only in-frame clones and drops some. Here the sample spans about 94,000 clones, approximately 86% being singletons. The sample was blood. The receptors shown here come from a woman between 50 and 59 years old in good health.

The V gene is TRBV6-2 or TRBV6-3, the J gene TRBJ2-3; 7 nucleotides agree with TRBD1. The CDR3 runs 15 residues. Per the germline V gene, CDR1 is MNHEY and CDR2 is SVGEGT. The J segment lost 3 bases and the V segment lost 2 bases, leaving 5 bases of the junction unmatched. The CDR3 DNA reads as TGTGCCAGCAGTTACCAAGGACAGGCAACAGATACGCAGTATTTT. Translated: CASSYQGQATDTQYF.

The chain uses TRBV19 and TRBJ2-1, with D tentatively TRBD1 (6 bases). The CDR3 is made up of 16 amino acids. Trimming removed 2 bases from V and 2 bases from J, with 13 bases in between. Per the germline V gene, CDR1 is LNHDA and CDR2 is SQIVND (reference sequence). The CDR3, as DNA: TGTGCCAGTAGTATAAGGTCTACAGGGACCTACAATGAGCAGTTCTTC. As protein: CASSIRSTGTYNEQFF. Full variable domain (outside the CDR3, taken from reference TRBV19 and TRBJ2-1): DGGITQSPKYLFRKEGQNVTLSCEQNLNHDAMYWYRQDPGQGLRLIYYSQIVNDFQKGDIAEGYSVSREKKESFPLTVTSAQKNPTAFYLCASSIRSTGTYNEQFFGPGTRLTVL.

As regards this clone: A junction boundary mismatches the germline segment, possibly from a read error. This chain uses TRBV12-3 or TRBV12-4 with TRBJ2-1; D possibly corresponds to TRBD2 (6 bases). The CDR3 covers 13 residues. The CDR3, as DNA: TGTGCCAGCAGGGGGGACTCCAACAATGAGCAGTTCTTC. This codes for CASRGDSNNEQFF.

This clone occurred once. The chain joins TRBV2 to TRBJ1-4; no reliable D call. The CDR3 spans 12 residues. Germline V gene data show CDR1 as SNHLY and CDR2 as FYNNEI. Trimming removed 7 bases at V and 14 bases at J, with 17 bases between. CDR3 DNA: TGTGCCAGCAATTACAGCCCCGCAGGCCTGTTTTTT. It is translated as CASNYSPAGLFF. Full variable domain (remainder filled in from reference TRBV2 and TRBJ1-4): EPEVTQTPSHQVTQMGQEVILRCVPISNHLYFYWYRQILGQKVEFLVSFYNNEISEKSEIFDDQFSVERPDGSNFTLKIRSTKLEDSAMYFCASNYSPAGLFFGSGTQLSVL.

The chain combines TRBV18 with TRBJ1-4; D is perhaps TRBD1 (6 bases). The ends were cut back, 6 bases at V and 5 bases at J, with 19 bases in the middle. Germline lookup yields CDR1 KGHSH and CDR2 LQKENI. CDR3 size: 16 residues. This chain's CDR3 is CASSKDRTLQNEKLFF. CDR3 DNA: TGTGCCAGCTCGAAGGACAGAACTTTACAGAATGAAAAACTGTTTTTT.

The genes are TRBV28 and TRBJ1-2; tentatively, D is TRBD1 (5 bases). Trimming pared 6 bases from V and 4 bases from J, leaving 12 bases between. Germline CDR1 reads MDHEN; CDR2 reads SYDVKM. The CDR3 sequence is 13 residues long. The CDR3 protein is CASRARGVYGYTF. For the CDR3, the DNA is TGTGCCAGCAGGGCCCGGGGGGTCTATGGCTACACCTTC.

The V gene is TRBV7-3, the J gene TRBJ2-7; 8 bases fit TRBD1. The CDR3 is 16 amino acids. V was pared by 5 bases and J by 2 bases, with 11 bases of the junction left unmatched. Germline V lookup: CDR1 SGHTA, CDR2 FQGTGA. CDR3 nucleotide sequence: TGTGCCAGCAGCAAGACGCAGGGGGCGACGACCTACGAGCAGTACTTC. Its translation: CASSKTQGATTYEQYF.

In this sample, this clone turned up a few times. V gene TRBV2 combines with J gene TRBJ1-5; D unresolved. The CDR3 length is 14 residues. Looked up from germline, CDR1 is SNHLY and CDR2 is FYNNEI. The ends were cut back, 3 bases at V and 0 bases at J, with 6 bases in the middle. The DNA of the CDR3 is TGTGCCAGCAGTGAGGTAGCTAGCAATCAGCCCCAGCATTTT. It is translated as CASSEVASNQPQHF. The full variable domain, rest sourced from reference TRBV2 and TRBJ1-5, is EPEVTQTPSHQVTQMGQEVILRCVPISNHLYFYWYRQILGQKVEFLVSFYNNEISEKSEIFDDQFSVERPDGSNFTLKIRSTKLEDSAMYFCASSEVASNQPQHFGDGTRLSIL.

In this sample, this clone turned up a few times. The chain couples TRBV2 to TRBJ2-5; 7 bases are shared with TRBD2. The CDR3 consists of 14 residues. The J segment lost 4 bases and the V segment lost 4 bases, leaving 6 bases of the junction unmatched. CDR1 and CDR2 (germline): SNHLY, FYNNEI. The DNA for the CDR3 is TGTGCCAGCAGTGCACTAGCGTCTTCAGAGACCCAGTACTTC. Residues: CASSALASSETQYF.

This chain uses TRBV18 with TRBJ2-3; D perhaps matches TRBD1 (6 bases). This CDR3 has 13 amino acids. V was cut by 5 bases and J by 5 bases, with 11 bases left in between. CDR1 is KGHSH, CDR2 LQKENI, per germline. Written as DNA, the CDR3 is TGTGCCAGCTCAACAGGGATTGGAGATACGCAGTATTTT. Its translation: CASSTGIGDTQYF.

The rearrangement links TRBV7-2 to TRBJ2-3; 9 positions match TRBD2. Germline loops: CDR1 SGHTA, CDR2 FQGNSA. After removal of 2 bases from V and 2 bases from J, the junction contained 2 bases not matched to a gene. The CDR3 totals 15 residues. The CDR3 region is CASSLRGRATDTQYF. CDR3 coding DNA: TGTGCCAGCAGCTTACGCGGGAGGGCCACAGATACGCAGTATTTT.

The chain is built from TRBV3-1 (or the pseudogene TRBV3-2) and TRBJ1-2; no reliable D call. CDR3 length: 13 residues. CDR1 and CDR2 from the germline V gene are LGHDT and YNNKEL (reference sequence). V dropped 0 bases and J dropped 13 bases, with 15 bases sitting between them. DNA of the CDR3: TGTGCCAGCAGCCAAGAAACCCCAGCCAGTCGCACCTTC. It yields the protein CASSQETPASRTF.

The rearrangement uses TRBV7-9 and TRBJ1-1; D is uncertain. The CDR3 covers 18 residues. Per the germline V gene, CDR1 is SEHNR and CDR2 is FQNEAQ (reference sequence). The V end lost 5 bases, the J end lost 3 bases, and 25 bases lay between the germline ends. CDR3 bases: TGTGCCAGCAGCCCCTCCCCCGGCGGCCGCTCGTCCGACACTGAAGCTTTCTTT. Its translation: CASSPSPGGRSSDTEAFF.

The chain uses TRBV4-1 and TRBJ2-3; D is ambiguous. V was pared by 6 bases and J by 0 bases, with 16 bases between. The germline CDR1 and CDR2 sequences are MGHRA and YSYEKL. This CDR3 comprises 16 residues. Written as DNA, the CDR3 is TGCGCCAGCAGGGGTGATGGGTATTATAGCACAGATACGCAGTATTTT. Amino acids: CASRGDGYYSTDTQYF.

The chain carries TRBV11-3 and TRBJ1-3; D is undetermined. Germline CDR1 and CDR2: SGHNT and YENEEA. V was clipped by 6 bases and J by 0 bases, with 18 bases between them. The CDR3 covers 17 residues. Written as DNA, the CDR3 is TGTGCCAGCAGACATACTGAAGTACCTCTCTCTGGAAACACCATATATTTT. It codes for CASRHTEVPLSGNTIYF.

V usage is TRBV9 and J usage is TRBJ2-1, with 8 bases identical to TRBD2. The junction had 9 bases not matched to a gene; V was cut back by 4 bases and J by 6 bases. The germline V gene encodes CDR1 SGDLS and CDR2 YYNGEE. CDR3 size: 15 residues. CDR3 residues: CASSQAGTRGNEQFF. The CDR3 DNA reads TGTGCCAGCAGCCAAGCCGGGACTAGAGGCAATGAGCAGTTCTTC.

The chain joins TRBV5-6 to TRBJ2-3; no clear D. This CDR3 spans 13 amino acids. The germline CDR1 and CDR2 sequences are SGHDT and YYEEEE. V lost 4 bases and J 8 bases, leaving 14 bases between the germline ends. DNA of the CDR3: TGTGCCAGCAGCATAAGCCAGGCCGGTACGCAGTATTTT. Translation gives CASSISQAGTQYF.

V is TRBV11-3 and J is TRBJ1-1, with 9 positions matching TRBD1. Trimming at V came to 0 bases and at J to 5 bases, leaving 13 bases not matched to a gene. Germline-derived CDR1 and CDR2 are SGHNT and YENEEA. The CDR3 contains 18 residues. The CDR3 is CASSLDIPFDRGGTEAFF. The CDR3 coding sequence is TGTGCCAGCAGCTTAGATATTCCCTTCGACAGGGGGGGGACTGAAGCTTTCTTT.

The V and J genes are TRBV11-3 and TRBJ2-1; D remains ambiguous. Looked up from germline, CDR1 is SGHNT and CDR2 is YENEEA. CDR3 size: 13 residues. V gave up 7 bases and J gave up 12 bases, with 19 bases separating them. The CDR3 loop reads CASMYAVALGQFF. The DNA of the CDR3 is TGTGCCAGCATGTACGCTGTAGCCTTGGGGCAGTTCTTC.

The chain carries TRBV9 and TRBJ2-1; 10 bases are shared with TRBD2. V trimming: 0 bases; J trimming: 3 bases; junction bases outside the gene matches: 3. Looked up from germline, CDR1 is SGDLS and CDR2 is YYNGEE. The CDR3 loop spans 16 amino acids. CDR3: CASSVGLAGYYNEQFF. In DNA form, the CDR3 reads TGTGCCAGCAGCGTAGGACTAGCGGGTTACTACAATGAGCAGTTCTTC.

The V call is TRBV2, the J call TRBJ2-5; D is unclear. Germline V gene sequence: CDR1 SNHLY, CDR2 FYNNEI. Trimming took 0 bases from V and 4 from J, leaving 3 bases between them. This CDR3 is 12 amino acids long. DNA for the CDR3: TGTGCCAGCAGTGAAGCAGGAGAGACCCAGTACTTC. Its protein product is CASSEAGETQYF.

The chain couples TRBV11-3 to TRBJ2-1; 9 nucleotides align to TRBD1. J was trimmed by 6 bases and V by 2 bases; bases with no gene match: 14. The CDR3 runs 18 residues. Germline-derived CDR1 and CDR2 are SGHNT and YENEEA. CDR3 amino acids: CASSLRASGQGMGNEQFF. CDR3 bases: TGTGCCAGCAGCTTAAGGGCCTCGGGACAGGGTATGGGCAATGAGCAGTTCTTC.

The CDR3 region has the DNA TGTGCCAGCAGTAAACTAACAGGGTCCTCCATAGTCCTGACTTTC. Encoded protein: CASSKLTGSSIVLTF. V gene TRBV6-5 combines with J gene TRBJ2-6; perhaps TRBD1 as D (6 bases). The V and J ends lost 5 bases and 13 bases respectively, with 21 bases between them. Germline values: CDR1 MNHEY, CDR2 SVGAGI. This CDR3 contains 15 residues.

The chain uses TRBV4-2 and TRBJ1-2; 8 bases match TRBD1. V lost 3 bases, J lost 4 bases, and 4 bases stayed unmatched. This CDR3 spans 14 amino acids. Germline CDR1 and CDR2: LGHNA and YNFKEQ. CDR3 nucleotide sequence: TGTGCCAGCAGCCATGACGACAGGGGCTATGGCTACACCTTC. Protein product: CASSHDDRGYGYTF.

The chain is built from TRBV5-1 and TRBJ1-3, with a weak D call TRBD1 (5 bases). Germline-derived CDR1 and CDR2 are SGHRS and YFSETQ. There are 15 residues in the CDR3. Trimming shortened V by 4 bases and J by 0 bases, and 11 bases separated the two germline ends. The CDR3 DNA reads TGCGCCAGCAGCCTGGGGGGGTCCTCTGGAAACACCATATATTTT. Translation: CASSLGGSSGNTIYF.

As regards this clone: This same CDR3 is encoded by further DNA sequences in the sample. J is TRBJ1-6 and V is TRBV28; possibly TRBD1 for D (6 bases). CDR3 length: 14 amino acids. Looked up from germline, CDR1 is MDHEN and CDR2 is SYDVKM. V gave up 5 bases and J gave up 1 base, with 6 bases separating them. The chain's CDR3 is CASSQGSYNSPLHF. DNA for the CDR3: TGTGCCAGCAGTCAGGGGTCCTATAATTCACCCCTCCACTTT.

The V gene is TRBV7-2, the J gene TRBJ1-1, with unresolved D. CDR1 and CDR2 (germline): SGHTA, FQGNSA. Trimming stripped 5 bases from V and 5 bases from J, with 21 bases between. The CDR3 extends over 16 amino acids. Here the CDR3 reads CASSDSRSRGRTEAFF. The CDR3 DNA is TGTGCCAGCAGCGATAGCCGAAGCCGAGGGAGGACTGAAGCTTTCTTT. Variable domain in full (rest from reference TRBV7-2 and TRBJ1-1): GAGVSQSPSNKVTEKGKDVELRCDPISGHTALYWYRQSLGQGLEFLIYFQGNSAPDKSGLPSDRFSAERTGGSVSTLTIQRTQQEDSAVYLCASSDSRSRGRTEAFFGQGTRLTVV.

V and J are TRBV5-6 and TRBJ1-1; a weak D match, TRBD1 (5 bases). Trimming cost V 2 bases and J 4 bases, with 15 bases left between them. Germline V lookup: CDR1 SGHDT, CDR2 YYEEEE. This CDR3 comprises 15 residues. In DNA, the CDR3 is TGTGCCAGCAGCTTTTCCCCGGGACGTGGCACTGAAGCTTTCTTT. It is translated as CASSFSPGRGTEAFF.